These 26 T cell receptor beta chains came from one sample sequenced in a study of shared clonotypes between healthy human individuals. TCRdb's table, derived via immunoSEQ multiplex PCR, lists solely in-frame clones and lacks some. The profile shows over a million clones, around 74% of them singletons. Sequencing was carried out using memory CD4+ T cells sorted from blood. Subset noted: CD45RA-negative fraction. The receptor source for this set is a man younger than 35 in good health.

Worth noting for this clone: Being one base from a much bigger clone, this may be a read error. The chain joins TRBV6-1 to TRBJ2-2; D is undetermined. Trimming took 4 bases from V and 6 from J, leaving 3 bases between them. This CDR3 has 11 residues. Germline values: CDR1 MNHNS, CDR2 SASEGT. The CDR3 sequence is CASSVPGELFF. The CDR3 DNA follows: TGTGCCAGCAGTGTCCCCGGGGAGCTGTTTTTT.

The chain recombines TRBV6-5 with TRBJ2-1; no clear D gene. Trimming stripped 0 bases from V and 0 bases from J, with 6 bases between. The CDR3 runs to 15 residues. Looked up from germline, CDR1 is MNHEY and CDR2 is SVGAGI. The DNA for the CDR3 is TGTGCCAGCAGTTACTCGTTGAACTCCTACAATGAGCAGTTCTTC. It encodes CASSYSLNSYNEQFF.

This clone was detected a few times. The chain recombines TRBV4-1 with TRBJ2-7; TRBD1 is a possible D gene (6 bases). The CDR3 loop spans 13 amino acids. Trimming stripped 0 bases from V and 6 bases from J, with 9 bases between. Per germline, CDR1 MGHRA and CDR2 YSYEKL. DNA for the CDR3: TGCGCCAGCAGCCAAGAAGCAGGGGTCGAGCAGTACTTC. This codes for CASSQEAGVEQYF.

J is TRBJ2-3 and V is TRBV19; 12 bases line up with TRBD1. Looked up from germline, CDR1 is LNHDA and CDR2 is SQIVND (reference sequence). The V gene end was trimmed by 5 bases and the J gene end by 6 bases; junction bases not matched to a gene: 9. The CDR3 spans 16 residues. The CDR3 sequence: CASSPGTGGRSDTQYF. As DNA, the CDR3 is TGTGCCAGTAGTCCCGGGACAGGGGGCCGGTCGGATACGCAGTATTTT.

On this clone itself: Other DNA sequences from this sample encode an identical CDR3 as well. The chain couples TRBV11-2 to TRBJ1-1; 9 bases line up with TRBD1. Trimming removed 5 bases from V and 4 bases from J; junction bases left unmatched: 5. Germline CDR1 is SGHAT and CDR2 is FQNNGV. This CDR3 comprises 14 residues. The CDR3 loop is CASSPQGAGTEAFF. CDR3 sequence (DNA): TGTGCCAGCAGCCCACAGGGGGCAGGCACTGAAGCTTTCTTT.

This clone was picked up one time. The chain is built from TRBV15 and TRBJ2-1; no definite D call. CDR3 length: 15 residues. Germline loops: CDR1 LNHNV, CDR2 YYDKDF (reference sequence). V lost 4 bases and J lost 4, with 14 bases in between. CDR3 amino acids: CATSKTKDAYNEQFF. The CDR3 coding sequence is TGTGCCACCAGCAAGACCAAGGACGCGTACAATGAGCAGTTCTTC.

CDR3 in DNA: TGCAGCGTTGAAGAGGGGATCGACGAGCAGTACTTC. Amino acid sequence: CSVEEGIDEQYF. The gene calls are TRBV29-1 and TRBJ2-7, with D uncertain. Germline values: CDR1 SQVTM, CDR2 ANQGSEA. The CDR3 spans 12 residues. The V end lost 0 bases, the J end lost 5 bases, and 8 bases lay between the germline ends.

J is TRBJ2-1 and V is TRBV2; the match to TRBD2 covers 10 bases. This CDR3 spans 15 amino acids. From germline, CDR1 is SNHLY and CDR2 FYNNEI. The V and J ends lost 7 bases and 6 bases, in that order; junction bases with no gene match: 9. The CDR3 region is CASTGNSGGTNEQFF. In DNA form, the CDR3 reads TGTGCCAGCACTGGGAATAGCGGGGGGACCAATGAGCAGTTCTTC.

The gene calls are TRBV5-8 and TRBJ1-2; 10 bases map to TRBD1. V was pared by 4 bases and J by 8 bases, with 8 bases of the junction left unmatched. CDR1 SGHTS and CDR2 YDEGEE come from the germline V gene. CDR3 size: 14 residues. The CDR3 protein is CASSDPGTGAGYTF. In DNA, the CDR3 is TGTGCCAGCAGCGACCCCGGGACAGGGGCCGGCTACACCTTC. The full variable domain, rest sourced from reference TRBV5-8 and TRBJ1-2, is EAGVTQSPTHLIKTRGQQATLRCSPISGHTSVYWYQQALGLGLQFLLWYDEGEERNRGNFPPRFSGRQFPNYSSELNVNALELEDSALYLCASSDPGTGAGYTFGSGTRLTVV.

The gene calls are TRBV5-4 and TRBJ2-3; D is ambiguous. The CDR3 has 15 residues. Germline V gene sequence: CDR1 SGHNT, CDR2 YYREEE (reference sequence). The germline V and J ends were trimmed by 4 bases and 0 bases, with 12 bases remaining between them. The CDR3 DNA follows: TGTGCCAGCAGCGACACAGTTGGAAGCACAGATACGCAGTATTTT. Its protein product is CASSDTVGSTDTQYF.

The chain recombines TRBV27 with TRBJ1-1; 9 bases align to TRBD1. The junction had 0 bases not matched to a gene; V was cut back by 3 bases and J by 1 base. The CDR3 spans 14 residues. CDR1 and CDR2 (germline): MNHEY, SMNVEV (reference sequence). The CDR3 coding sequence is TGTGCCAGCAGTTTGGACAGGGGGAACACTGAAGCTTTCTTT. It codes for CASSLDRGNTEAFF.

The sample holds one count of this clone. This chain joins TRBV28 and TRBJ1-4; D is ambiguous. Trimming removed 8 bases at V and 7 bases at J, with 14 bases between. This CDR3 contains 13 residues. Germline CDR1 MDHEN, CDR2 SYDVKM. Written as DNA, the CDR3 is TGTGCCAGCCTCGGGGAGTCTCGTGAAAAACTGTTTTTT. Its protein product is CASLGESREKLFF. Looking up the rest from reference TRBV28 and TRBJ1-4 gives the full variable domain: DVKVTQSSRYLVKRTGEKVFLECVQDMDHENMFWYRQDPGLGLRLIYFSYDVKMKEKGDIPEGYSVSREKKERFSLILESASTNQTSMYLCASLGESREKLFFGSGTQLSVL.

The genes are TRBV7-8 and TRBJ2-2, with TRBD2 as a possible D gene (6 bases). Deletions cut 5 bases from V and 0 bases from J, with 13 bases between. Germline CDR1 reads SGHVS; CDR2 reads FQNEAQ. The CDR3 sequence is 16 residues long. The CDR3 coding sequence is TGTGCCAGCAGCCCCCGCGGGGCGGCGAACACCGGGGAGCTGTTTTTT. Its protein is CASSPRGAANTGELFF.

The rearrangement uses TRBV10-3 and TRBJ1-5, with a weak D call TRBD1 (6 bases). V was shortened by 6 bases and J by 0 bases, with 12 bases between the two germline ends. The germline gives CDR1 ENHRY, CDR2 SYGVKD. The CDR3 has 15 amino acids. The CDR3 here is CAISLGGVSNQPQHF. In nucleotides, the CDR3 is TGTGCCATCAGCCTAGGGGGGGTTAGCAATCAGCCCCAGCATTTT.

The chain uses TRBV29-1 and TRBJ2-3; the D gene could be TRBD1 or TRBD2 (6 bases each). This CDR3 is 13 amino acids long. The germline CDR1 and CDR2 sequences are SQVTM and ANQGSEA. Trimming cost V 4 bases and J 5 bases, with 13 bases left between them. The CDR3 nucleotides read TGCAGCGTTGTAGGGGGGAAGGGAGATACGCAGTATTTT. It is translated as CSVVGGKGDTQYF.

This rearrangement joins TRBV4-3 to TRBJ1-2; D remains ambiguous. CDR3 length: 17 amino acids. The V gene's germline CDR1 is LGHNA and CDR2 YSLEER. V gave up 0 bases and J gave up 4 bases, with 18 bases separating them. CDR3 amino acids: CASSQDRVRLYRYGYTF. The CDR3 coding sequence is TGCGCCAGCAGCCAAGATCGAGTCAGGTTGTATCGCTATGGCTACACCTTC.

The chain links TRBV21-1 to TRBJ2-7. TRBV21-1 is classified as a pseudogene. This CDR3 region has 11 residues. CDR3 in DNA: TGTGCCAGCAGCAAACCCACGGCAGATCTCTTC. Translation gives CASSKPTADLF.

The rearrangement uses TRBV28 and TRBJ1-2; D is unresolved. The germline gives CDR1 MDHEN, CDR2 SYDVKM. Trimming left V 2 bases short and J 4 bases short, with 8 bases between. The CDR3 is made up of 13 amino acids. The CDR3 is CASSLPTFYGYTF. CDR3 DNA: TGTGCCAGCAGTTTACCGACATTCTATGGCTACACCTTC.

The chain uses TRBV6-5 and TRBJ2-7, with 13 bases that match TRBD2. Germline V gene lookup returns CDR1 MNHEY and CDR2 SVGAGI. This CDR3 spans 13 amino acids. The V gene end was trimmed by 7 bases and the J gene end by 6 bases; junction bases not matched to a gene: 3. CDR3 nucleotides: TGTGCCAGCAAAGGACTAGCGGGAGTCGAGCAGTACTTC. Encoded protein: CASKGLAGVEQYF.

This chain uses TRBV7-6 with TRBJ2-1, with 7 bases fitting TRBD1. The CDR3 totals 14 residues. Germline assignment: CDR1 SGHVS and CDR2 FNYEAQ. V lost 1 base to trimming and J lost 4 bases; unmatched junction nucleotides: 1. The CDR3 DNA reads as TGTGCCAGCAGCTTAGAGGGGGCGTACAATGAGCAGTTCTTC. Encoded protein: CASSLEGAYNEQFF. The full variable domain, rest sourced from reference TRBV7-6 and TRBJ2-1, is GAGVSQSPRYKVTKRGQDVALRCDPISGHVSLYWYRQALGQGPEFLTYFNYEAQQDKSGLPNDRFSAERPEGSISTLTIQRTEQRDSAMYRCASSLEGAYNEQFFGPGTRLTVL.

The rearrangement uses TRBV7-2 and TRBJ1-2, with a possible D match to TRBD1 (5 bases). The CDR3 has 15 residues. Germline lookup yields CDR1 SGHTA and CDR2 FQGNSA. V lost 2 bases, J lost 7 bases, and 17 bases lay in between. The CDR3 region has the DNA TGTGCCAGCAGCTTAAAAGAGGGACTTGGGGCTGGCTACACCTTC. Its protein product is CASSLKEGLGAGYTF.

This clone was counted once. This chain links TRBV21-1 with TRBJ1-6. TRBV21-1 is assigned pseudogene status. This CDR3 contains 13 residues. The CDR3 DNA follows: TGTGCCAGCGGCCTATGGTCCAGTACACCCCTCCACTTT. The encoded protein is CASGLWSSTPLHF.

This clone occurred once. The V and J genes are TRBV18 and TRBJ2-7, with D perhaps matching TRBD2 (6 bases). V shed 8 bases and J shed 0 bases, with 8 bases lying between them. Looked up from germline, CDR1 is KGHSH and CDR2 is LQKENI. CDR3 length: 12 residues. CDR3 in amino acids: CASRGSSYEQYF. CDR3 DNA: TGTGCCAGCCGGGGGAGCTCCTACGAGCAGTACTTC.

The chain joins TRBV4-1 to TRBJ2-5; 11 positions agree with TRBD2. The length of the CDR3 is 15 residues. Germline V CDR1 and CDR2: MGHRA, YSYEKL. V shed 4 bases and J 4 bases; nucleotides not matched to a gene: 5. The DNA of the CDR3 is TGCGCCAGCAGCCTGGGGCTAGCGGGGGGAGAGACCCAGTACTTC. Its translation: CASSLGLAGGETQYF.

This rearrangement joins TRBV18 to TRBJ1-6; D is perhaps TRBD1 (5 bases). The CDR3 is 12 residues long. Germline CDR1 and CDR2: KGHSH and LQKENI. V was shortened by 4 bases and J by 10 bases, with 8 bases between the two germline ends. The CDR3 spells CASSLQGSPLHF. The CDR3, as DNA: TGTGCCAGCTCACTCCAGGGCTCACCCCTCCACTTT.

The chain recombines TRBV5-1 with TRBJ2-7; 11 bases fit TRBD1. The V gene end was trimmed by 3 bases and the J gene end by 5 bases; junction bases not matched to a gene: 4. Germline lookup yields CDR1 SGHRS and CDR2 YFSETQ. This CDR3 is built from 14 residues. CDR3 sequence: CASSWGQGGNEQYF. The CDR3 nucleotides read TGCGCCAGCAGCTGGGGACAGGGGGGCAACGAGCAGTACTTC.